These T cell receptor beta chains were read from a single sample in a study of T cell repertoires in cytomegalovirus infection. Using its own MiXCR run on the reads, TCRdb lists one record per CDR3 protein. Of about 740,000 distinct CDR3 sequences in the sample, approximately 40% were seen once. The sequenced sample was PBMCs. These receptor sequences come from a human donor in good health (CMV status not recorded). Some clones in this sample may be carry-over from other donors' samples. Both conserved end residues are part of each CDR3. Fields, in order: clone size, V gene, J gene, D gene, CDR3 protein, CDR3 DNA. The D gene is left open where the match is weak. Clone size is given for some rows only: seen once, a few or many times, or a class if the clone is expanded.

-	TRBV7-2	TRBJ2-7	TRBD2	CASSLDGRTVDEQYF	TGTGCCAGCAGCTTAGACGGGAGGACTGTCGACGAGCAGTACTTC
-	TRBV6-2/TRBV6-3	TRBJ1-1	TRBD1	CASSRDSYLSFF	TGTGCCAGCAGCCGGGACAGCTATTTATCTTTCTTT
-	TRBV24-1	TRBJ2-3	-	CATSDGLEVDGRDTQYF	TGTGCCACCAGTGACGGCCTTGAGGTTGATGGACGAGATACGCAGTATTTT
-	TRBV9	TRBJ2-6	-	CASSVPGAPLSGANVLTF	TGTGCCAGCAGCGTACCAGGGGCCCCTCTTAGTGGGGCCAACGTCCTGACTTTC
-	TRBV10-3	TRBJ1-1	-	CAIRPQGGNTEAFF	TGTGCCATCAGGCCACAGGGAGGGAACACTGAAGCTTTCTTT
-	TRBV25-1	TRBJ2-6	-	CASSPTRGRAGANVLTF	TGTGCCAGCAGTCCGACTAGAGGTCGGGCTGGGGCCAACGTCCTGACTTTC
-	TRBV6-6	TRBJ2-5	TRBD2	CASSYSLREGSFQETQYF	TGTGCCAGCAGTTACTCCCTGAGGGAGGGATCCTTCCAAGAGACCCAGTACTTC
-	TRBV6-6	TRBJ2-2	-	CASSPGPGEGGATGELFF	TGTGCCAGCAGCCCCGGCCCTGGAGAAGGGGGGGCCACCGGGGAGCTGTTTTTT
-	TRBV6-2/TRBV6-3	TRBJ2-4	-	CASSYPPGRRAKNIQYF	TGTGCCAGCAGTTACCCCCCGGGTCGGCGGGCCAAAAACATTCAGTACTTC
-	TRBV19	TRBJ1-1	TRBD1	CASSIDREGTEAFF	TGTGCCAGTAGTATCGACAGGGAAGGAACTGAAGCTTTCTTT
-	TRBV19	TRBJ1-2	-	CASSKYFGRDIPNYGYTF	TGTGCCAGTAGTAAATATTTCGGCCGAGACATACCGAACTATGGCTACACCTTC
few	TRBV6-2/TRBV6-3	TRBJ1-5	-	CASSRRGAIGQPQHF	TGTGCCAGCAGTCGCAGGGGAGCTATCGGTCAGCCCCAGCATTTT
-	TRBV20-1	TRBJ2-1	-	CSARGPAGEQFF	TGCAGTGCTAGGGGTCCAGCCGGTGAGCAGTTCTTC
-	TRBV6-1	TRBJ2-7	-	CASSYPPRPSTVYEQYF	TGTGCCAGCAGTTACCCCCCCCGACCCTCCACGGTCTACGAGCAGTACTTC
few	TRBV14	TRBJ2-5	TRBD2	CASSKTSGSATQYF	TGTGCCAGCAGCAAGACTAGCGGGAGCGCGACCCAGTACTTC
-	TRBV25-1	TRBJ2-3	TRBD2	CASVLPSGGRTDTQYF	TGTGCCAGCGTCCTCCCTAGCGGGGGCCGTACAGATACGCAGTATTTT